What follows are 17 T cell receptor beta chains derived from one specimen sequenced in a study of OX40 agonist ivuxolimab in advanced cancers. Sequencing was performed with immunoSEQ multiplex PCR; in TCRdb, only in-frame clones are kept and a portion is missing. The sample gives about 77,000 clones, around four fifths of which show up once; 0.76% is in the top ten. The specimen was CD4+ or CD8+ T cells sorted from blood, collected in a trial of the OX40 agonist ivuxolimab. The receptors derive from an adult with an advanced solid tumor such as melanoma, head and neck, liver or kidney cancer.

The CDR3 nucleotides read TGTGCCAGTAGTTATAGCGGGAGGGTGTCAGATACGCAGTATTTT. Translation gives CASSYSGRVSDTQYF. The chain couples TRBV19 to TRBJ2-3; 11 nucleotides agree with TRBD2. This CDR3 has 15 residues. Germline lookup yields CDR1 LNHDA and CDR2 SQIVND (reference sequence). With V trimmed by 5 bases and J by 4 bases, 5 bases remained unmatched.

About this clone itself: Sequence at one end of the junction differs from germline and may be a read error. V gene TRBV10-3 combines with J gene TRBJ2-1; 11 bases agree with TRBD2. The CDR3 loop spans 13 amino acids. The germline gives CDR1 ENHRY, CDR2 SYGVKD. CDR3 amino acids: CAISELASGGRLF. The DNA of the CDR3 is TGTGCCATCAGTGAGTTGGCTAGCGGGGGGAGGCTCTTC.

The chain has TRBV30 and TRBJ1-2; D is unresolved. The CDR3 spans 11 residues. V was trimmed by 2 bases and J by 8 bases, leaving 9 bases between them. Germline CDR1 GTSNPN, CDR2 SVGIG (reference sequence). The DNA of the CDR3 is TGTGCCTGGAGTCCCCCTCTGGGCTACACCTTC. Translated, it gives CAWSPPLGYTF.

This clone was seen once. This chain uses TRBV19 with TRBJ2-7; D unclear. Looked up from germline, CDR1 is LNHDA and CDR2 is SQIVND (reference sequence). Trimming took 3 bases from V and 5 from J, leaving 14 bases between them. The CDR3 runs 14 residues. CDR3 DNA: TGTGCCAGTAGTATCGGTCATGGGGTGGACGAGCAGTACTTC. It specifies CASSIGHGVDEQYF.

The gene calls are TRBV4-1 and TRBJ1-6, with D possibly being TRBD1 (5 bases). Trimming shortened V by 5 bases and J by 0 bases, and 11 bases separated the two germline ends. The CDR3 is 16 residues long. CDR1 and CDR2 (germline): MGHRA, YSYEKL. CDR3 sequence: CASSVRDSSYNSPLHF. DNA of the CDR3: TGCGCCAGCAGCGTCAGGGATAGCTCCTATAATTCACCCCTCCACTTT.

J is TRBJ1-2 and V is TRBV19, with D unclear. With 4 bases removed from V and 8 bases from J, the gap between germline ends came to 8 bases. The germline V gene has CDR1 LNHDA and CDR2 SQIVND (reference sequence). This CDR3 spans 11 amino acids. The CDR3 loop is CASSTRGGYTF. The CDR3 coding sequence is TGTGCCAGTAGTACCCGGGGAGGCTACACCTTC.

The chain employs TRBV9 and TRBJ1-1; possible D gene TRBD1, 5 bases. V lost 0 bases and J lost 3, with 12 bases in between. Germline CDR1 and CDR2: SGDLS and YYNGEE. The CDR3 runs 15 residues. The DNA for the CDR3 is TGTGCCAGCAGCGTAGCCGGGACCTGGGACACTGAAGCTTTCTTT. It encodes CASSVAGTWDTEAFF.

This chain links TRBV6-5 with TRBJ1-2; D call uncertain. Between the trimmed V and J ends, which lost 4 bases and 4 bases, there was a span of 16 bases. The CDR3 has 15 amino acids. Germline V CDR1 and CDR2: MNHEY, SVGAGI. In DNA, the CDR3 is TGTGCCAGCAGTTTAAGGGCGTGGAGATCCTATGGCTACACCTTC. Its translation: CASSLRAWRSYGYTF.

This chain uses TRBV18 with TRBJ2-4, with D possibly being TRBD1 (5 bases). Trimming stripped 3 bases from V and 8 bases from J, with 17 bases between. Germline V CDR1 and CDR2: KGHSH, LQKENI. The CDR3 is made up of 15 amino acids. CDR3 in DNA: TGTGCCAGCTCACCGGGCAATAGCCAGGGTTACATTCAGTACTTC. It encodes CASSPGNSQGYIQYF.

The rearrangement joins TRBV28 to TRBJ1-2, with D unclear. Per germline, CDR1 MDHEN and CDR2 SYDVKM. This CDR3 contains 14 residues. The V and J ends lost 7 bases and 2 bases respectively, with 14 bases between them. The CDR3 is CASIPSLMNYGYTF. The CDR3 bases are TGTGCCAGCATCCCCTCCCTCATGAACTATGGCTACACCTTC.

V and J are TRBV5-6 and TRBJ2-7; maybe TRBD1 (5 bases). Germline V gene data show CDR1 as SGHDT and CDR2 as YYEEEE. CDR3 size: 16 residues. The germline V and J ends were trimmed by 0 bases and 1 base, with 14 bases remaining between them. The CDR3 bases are TGTGCCAGCAGCTTGGAGGTAGGGTCAGGGTCCTACGAGCAGTACTTC. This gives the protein CASSLEVGSGSYEQYF.

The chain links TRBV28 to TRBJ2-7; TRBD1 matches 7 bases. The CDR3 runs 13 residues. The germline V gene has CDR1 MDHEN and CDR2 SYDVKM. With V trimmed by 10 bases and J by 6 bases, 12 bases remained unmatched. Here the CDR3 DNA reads TGTGCCACCCGGACAGGTTCCATCGGCGAGCAGTACTTC. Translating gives CATRTGSIGEQYF.

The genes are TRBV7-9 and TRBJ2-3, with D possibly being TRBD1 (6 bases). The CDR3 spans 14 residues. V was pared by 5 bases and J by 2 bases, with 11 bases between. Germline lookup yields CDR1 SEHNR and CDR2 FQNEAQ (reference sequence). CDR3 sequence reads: CASSSRDITDTQYF. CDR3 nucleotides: TGTGCCAGCAGCAGCCGGGACATCACAGATACGCAGTATTTT.

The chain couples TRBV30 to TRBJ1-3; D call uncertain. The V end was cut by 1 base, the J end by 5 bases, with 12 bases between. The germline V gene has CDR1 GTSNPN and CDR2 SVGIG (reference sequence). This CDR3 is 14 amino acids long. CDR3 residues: CAWSEVGTRNTIYF. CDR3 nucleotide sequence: TGTGCCTGGAGTGAGGTGGGAACGCGAAACACCATATATTTT.

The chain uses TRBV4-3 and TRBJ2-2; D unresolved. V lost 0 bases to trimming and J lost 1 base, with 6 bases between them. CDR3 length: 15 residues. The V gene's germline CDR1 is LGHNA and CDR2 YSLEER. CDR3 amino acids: CASSQEGLNTGELFF. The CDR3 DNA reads TGCGCCAGCAGCCAAGAAGGCCTGAACACCGGGGAGCTGTTTTTT.

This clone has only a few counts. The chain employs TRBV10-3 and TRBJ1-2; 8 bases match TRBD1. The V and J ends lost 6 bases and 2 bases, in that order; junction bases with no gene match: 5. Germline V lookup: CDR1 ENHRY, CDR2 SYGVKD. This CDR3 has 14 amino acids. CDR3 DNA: TGTGCCATCAGCGGGGACAGGAGGAACTATGGCTACACCTTC. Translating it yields CAISGDRRNYGYTF.

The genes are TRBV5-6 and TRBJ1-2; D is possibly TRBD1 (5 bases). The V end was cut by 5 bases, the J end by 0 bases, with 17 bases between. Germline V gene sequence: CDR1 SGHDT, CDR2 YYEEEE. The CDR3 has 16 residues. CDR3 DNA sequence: TGTGCCAGCAGTTACGACCGGGACGGAGCTAACTATGGCTACACCTTC. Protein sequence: CASSYDRDGANYGYTF.